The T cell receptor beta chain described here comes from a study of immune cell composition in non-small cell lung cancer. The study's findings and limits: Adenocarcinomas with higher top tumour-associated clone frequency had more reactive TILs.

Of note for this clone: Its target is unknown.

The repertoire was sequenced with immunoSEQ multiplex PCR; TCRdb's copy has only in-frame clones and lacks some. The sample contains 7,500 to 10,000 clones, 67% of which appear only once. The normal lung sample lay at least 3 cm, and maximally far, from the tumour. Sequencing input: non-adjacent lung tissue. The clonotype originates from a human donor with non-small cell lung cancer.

The CDR3 DNA reads as TGTGCAAGTCGCTTATCGGGTGCTAATGAAAAACTGTTTTTT. Translated: CASRLSGANEKLFF. The chain employs TRBV12-2 and TRBJ1-4. TRBV12-2 is marked as a pseudogene. This CDR3 contains 14 residues.